Listed below are T cell receptor beta chains from one sample, sequenced in a study of blood T cell repertoires in COVID-19. Produced via immunoSEQ multiplex PCR; TCRdb's table is partial and in-frame only. The data contain fewer than 75,000 clones, just under 90% of them singletons. The sequenced material came from peripheral blood. These receptors were obtained from a man aged 55 to 70 with acute or convalescent COVID-19. The CDR3 runs from the conserved cysteine through the conserved F or W. The order of the fields is V gene, J gene, D gene, clone size, CDR3 DNA, CDR3 protein. The D gene is left open where the match is weak. Where a row states a size, it is once, few, many or the class of an expanded clone; other rows omit it.

V: TRBV3-1/TRBV3-2; J: TRBJ2-2; D: NA; size: NA; DNA: TGTGCCAGCAGCCAAGGCGCCGGGGAGCTGTTTTTT; CDR3: CASSQGAGELFF
V: TRBV5-1; J: TRBJ2-7; D: NA; size: NA; DNA: TGCGCCAGCAGCTTGGCACAGGTGAGCTCCTACGAGCAGTACTTC; CDR3: CASSLAQVSSYEQYF
V: TRBV29-1; J: TRBJ1-3; D: TRBD1; size: NA; DNA: TGCAGCGTGGACGGGACAGAGAGAGCTGGAAACACCATATATTTT; CDR3: CSVDGTERAGNTIYF
V: TRBV28; J: TRBJ2-7; D: NA; size: NA; DNA: TGTGCCAGCATCCGGGACAACGAGCAGTACTTC; CDR3: CASIRDNEQYF
V: TRBV2; J: TRBJ1-5; D: TRBD1; size: NA; DNA: TGTGCCAGCAGAGAAGACAGGGGCCAGCCCCAGCATTTT; CDR3: CASREDRGQPQHF
V: TRBV18; J: TRBJ1-2; D: TRBD1; size: NA; DNA: TGTGCCAGCTCACGGGGACAGGAGCTCTATGGCTACACCTTC; CDR3: CASSRGQELYGYTF
V: TRBV9; J: TRBJ2-1; D: NA; size: NA; DNA: TGTGCCAGCAGCGTAGAACCGGGAATCTACAATGAGCAGTTCTTC; CDR3: CASSVEPGIYNEQFF
V: TRBV11-3; J: TRBJ2-3; D: NA; size: NA; DNA: TGTGCCAGCAGCTTCTACACAGATACGCAGTATTTT; CDR3: CASSFYTDTQYF
V: TRBV6-4; J: TRBJ2-3; D: NA; size: few; DNA: TGTGCCAGCAGTGCAGGGGGCACAGATACGCAGTATTTT; CDR3: CASSAGGTDTQYF
V: TRBV4-2; J: TRBJ2-3; D: NA; size: once; DNA: TGTGCCAGCAGCCAAGATGCAGGGTCTACAGATACGCAGTATTTT; CDR3: CASSQDAGSTDTQYF
V: TRBV25-1; J: TRBJ1-2; D: TRBD1; size: NA; DNA: TGTGCCAGCTCCCCTGCCGACAGGGTAGGCTATGGCTACACCTTC; CDR3: CASSPADRVGYGYTF
V: TRBV7-9; J: TRBJ2-5; D: NA; size: NA; DNA: TGTGCCAGCAGCTTAGGTATCAGCGGAGAGACCCAGTACTTC; CDR3: CASSLGISGETQYF
V: TRBV6-5; J: TRBJ1-2; D: NA; size: NA; DNA: TGTGCCAGCAGGACACCATATGGCTACACCTTC; CDR3: CASRTPYGYTF
V: TRBV7-9; J: TRBJ1-1; D: NA; size: NA; DNA: TGTGCCAGCAGCCATGGGGGCCGCGCCTCCATCACTGAAGCTTTCTTT; CDR3: CASSHGGRASITEAFF
V: TRBV5-4; J: TRBJ2-7; D: NA; size: few; DNA: TGTGCCAGCAGCGCCACGGGCTACGAGCAGTACTTC; CDR3: CASSATGYEQYF
V: TRBV28; J: TRBJ2-2; D: NA; size: NA; DNA: TGTGCCAGCAGGGGGGCTTCGAACACCGGGGAGCTGTTTTTT; CDR3: CASRGASNTGELFF
V: TRBV6-1; J: TRBJ1-5; D: NA; size: few; DNA: TGTGCCAGCAGTGAATTAGATCAGCCCCAGCATTTT; CDR3: CASSELDQPQHF
V: TRBV19; J: TRBJ1-5; D: TRBD1; size: once; DNA: TGTGCCAGTAGTATGATCCACAGGGGTAACAATCAGCCCCAGCATTTT; CDR3: CASSMIHRGNNQPQHF
V: TRBV24-1; J: TRBJ2-5; D: NA; size: NA; DNA: TGTGCCACCAGTGACCCTATTGGCGGGCGAGAAGAGACCCAGTACTTC; CDR3: CATSDPIGGREETQYF
V: TRBV5-6; J: TRBJ1-1; D: NA; size: NA; DNA: TGTGCCAGCAGCTTGAGAGGGTTCGGGGCTGAAGCTTTCTTT; CDR3: CASSLRGFGAEAFF
V: TRBV5-4; J: TRBJ2-1; D: TRBD1; size: NA; DNA: TGTGCCAGCAGCTCCCCGGGACAGGGGAATGAGCAGTTCTTC; CDR3: CASSSPGQGNEQFF
V: TRBV2; J: TRBJ1-6; D: TRBD1; size: NA; DNA: TGTGCCAGCAGTGTACGGGACAGGGGATTCCTGGGTTCACCCCTCCACTTT; CDR3: CASSVRDRGFLGSPLHF
V: TRBV28; J: TRBJ1-6; D: TRBD1; size: NA; DNA: TGTGCCAGCAGTATAACAGGGGCTCCCTATAATTCACCCCTCCACTTT; CDR3: CASSITGAPYNSPLHF
V: TRBV4-1; J: TRBJ1-6; D: TRBD1; size: NA; DNA: TGCGCCAGCAGCCAAGCAAGCAGGGGGCATACCTCACCCCTCCACTTT; CDR3: CASSQASRGHTSPLHF
V: TRBV5-1; J: TRBJ2-2; D: TRBD2; size: NA; DNA: TGCGCCAGCAGCTTGGCGGGAGGAAACACCGGGGAGCTGTTTTTT; CDR3: CASSLAGGNTGELFF
V: TRBV2; J: TRBJ2-3; D: TRBD1; size: NA; DNA: TGTGCCAGCGGACCGGACAGGGGGCAGGATACGCAGTATTTT; CDR3: CASGPDRGQDTQYF
V: TRBV5-1; J: TRBJ2-1; D: TRBD2; size: NA; DNA: TGCGCCAGCAGCTTTTATGGACTAGCGGGGGGACGCAATGAGCAGTTCTTC; CDR3: CASSFYGLAGGRNEQFF
V: TRBV3-1/TRBV3-2; J: TRBJ1-1; D: NA; size: NA; DNA: TGTGCCAGCAGTTTAGGGGAGAACACTGAAGCTTTCTTT; CDR3: CASSLGENTEAFF
V: TRBV11-2; J: TRBJ2-1; D: NA; size: NA; DNA: TGTGCCAGCAGCTCTACTTTGGAGCAGTTCTTC; CDR3: CASSSTLEQFF
V: TRBV19; J: TRBJ1-2; D: NA; size: NA; DNA: TGTGCCAGTAGTATCCCGGGGAGCAACTATGGCTACACCTTC; CDR3: CASSIPGSNYGYTF
V: TRBV5-1; J: TRBJ1-5; D: NA; size: once; DNA: TGCGCCAGCAGCTTGGACGCGGGTAGCAATCAGCCCCAGCATTTT; CDR3: CASSLDAGSNQPQHF
V: TRBV27; J: TRBJ1-1; D: NA; size: NA; DNA: TGTGCCAGCAGTTTATCCCAGGGTATGAACACTGAAGCTTTCTTT; CDR3: CASSLSQGMNTEAFF
V: TRBV9; J: TRBJ2-3; D: TRBD2; size: NA; DNA: TGTGCCAGCAGCGGACTAGCGAAAGGGACAGATACGCAGTATTTT; CDR3: CASSGLAKGTDTQYF
V: TRBV18; J: TRBJ1-2; D: TRBD1; size: NA; DNA: TGTGCCAGCTCGCCAGGGACAGGGGACTATGGCTACACCTTC; CDR3: CASSPGTGDYGYTF
V: TRBV27; J: TRBJ1-1; D: NA; size: NA; DNA: TGTGCCAGCAGTTTGGGGGGAGTCGGGAACACTGAAGCTTTCTTT; CDR3: CASSLGGVGNTEAFF
V: TRBV4-1; J: TRBJ1-2; D: NA; size: NA; DNA: TGCGCCAGCAGCCAAGTCCCCCCCTCGGAGGGCTACACCTTC; CDR3: CASSQVPPSEGYTF
V: TRBV11-2; J: TRBJ1-2; D: TRBD1; size: NA; DNA: TGTGCCAGCAGCTCCGACAGGGGGCATATTTACACCTTC; CDR3: CASSSDRGHIYTF
V: TRBV5-1; J: TRBJ2-1; D: TRBD2; size: NA; DNA: TGCGCCAGCAGCTTGAGGACTAGCGGGGGCTACAATGAGCAGTTCTTC; CDR3: CASSLRTSGGYNEQFF
V: TRBV9; J: TRBJ1-2; D: TRBD1; size: NA; DNA: TGTGCCAGCAGCGCCTCTGGACAGGAAACATATGGCTACACCTTC; CDR3: CASSASGQETYGYTF
V: TRBV10-2; J: TRBJ2-2; D: NA; size: NA; DNA: TGCGCCAGCAGTGAGCCGCAGGGGGGTTCGAACACCGGGGAGCTGTTTTTT; CDR3: CASSEPQGGSNTGELFF
V: TRBV9; J: TRBJ1-3; D: TRBD1; size: NA; DNA: TGTGCCAGCAGCGATGGGACAGGATCTGGAAACACCATATATTTT; CDR3: CASSDGTGSGNTIYF